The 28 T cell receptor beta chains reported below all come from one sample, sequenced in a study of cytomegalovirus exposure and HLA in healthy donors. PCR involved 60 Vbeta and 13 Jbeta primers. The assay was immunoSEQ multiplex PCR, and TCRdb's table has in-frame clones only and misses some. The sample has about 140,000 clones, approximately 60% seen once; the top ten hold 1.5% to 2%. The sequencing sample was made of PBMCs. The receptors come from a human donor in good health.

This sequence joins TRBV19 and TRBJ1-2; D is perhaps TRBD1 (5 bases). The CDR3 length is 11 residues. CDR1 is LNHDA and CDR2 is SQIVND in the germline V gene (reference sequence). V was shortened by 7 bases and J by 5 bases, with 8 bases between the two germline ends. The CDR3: CASNQGYGYTF. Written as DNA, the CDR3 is TGTGCCAGTAACCAGGGATATGGCTACACCTTC.

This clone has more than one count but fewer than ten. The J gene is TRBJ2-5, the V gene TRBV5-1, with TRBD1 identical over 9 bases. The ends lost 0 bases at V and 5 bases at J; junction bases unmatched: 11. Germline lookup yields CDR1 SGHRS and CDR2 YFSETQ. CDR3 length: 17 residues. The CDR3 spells CASSLAPYRGLKETQYF. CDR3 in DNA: TGCGCCAGCAGCTTGGCACCCTACAGGGGGCTCAAGGAGACCCAGTACTTC.

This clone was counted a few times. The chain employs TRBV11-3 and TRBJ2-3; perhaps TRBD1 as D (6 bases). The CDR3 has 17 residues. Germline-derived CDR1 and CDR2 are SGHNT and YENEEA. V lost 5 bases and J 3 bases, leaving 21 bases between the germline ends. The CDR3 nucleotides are TGTGCCAGCAGCCCAGGGGTGACAGTGGGACCTACAGATACGCAGTATTTT. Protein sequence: CASSPGVTVGPTDTQYF.

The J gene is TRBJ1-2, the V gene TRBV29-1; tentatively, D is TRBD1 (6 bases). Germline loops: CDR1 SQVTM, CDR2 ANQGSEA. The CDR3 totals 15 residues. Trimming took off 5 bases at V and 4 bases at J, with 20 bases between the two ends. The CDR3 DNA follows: TGCAGCGTTCTATCCATGGCAGGGGTATTCTATGGCTACACCTTC. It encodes CSVLSMAGVFYGYTF.

CDR3 nucleotides: TGTGCTAGTGGCAAAGGGACTAGCGGTCACACAGATACGCAGTATTTT. Its protein is CASGKGTSGHTDTQYF. V usage is TRBV12-5 and J usage is TRBJ2-3; 11 bases line up with TRBD2. Per germline, CDR1 LGHNT and CDR2 FRNRAP. This CDR3 has 16 amino acids. Trimming took 6 bases from V and 2 from J; bases not matched to a gene: 7. The full variable domain, in which reference TRBV12-5 and TRBJ2-3 provide the parts outside the CDR3, is DARVTQTPRHKVTEMGQEVTMRCQPILGHNTVFWYRQTMMQGLELLAYFRNRAPLDDSGMPKDRFSAEMPDATLATLKIQPSEPRDSAVYFCASGKGTSGHTDTQYFGPGTRLTVL.

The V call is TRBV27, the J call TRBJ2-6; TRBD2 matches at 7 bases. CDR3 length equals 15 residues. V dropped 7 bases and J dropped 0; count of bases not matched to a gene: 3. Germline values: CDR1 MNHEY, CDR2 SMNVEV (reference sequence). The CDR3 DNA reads TGTGCCAGCACCCCGGGAGGCTCTGGGGCCAACGTCCTGACTTTC. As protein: CASTPGGSGANVLTF.

DNA for the CDR3: TGTGCCAGCAGCTTAGATCCCGCTAGCGGGAGTTTGAATGAGCAGTTCTTC. Protein sequence: CASSLDPASGSLNEQFF. V usage is TRBV11-3 and J usage is TRBJ2-1; 10 bases fit TRBD2. V trimming: 0 bases; J trimming: 7 bases; junction bases outside the gene matches: 9. CDR1 and CDR2 (germline): SGHNT, YENEEA. CDR3 size: 17 residues.

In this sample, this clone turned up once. CDR3: CASGGYEQYF. Here the CDR3 DNA reads TGTGCCAGCGGGGGGTACGAGCAGTACTTC. The chain combines TRBV28 with TRBJ2-7, with a possible D match to TRBD2 (6 bases). Trimming took 8 bases from V and 4 from J, leaving 6 bases between them. The CDR3 consists of 10 residues. Per germline, CDR1 MDHEN and CDR2 SYDVKM.

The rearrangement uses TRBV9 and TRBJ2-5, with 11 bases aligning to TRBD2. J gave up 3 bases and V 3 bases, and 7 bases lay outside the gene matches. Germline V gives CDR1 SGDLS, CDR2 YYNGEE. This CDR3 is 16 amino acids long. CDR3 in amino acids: CASSARLAGMEETQYF. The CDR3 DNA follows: TGTGCCAGCAGCGCTAGACTAGCGGGAATGGAAGAGACCCAGTACTTC.

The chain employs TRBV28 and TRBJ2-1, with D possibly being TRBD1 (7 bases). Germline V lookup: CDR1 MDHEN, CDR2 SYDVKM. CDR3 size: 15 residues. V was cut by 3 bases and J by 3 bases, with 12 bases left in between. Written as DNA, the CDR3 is TGTGCCAGCAGTTTGCAGGGGGGCGGCTACAATGAGCAGTTCTTC. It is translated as CASSLQGGGYNEQFF.

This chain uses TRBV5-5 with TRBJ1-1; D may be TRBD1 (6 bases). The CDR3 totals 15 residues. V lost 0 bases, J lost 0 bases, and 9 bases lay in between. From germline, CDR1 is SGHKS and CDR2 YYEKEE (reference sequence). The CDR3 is CASSLAGALNTEAFF. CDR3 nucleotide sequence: TGTGCCAGCAGCTTGGCAGGGGCCCTGAACACTGAAGCTTTCTTT.

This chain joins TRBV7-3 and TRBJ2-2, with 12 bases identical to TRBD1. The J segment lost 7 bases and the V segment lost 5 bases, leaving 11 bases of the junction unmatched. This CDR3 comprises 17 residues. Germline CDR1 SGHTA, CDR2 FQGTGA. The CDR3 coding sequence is TGTGCCAGCAGCGGTCCCGGGACAGGGGGCGCGATCGGGGAGCTGTTTTTT. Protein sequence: CASSGPGTGGAIGELFF.

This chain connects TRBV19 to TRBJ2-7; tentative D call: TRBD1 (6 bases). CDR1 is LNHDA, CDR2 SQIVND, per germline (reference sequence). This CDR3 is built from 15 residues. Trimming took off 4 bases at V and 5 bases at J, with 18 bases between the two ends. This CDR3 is CASSTRAGVFDEQYF. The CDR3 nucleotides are TGTGCCAGTAGTACCAGGGCAGGGGTGTTCGACGAGCAGTACTTC.

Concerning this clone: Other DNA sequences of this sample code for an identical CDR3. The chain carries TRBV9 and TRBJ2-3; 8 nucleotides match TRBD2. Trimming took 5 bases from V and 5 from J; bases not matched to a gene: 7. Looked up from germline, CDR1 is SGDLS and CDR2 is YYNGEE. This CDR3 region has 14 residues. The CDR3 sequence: CASSPRGGRDTQYF. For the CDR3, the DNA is TGTGCCAGCAGTCCCCGGGGGGGTAGAGATACGCAGTATTTT. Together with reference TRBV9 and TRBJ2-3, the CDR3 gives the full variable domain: DSGVTQTPKHLITATGQRVTLRCSPRSGDLSVYWYQQSLDQGLQFLIQYYNGEERAKGNILERFSAQQFPDLHSELNLSSLELGDSALYFCASSPRGGRDTQYFGPGTRLTVL.

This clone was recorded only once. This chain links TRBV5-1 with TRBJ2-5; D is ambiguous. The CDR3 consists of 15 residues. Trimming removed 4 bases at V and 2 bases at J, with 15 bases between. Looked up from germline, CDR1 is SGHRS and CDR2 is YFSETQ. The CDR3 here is CASSPIGQLQETQYF. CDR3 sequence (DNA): TGCGCCAGCAGCCCCATTGGGCAGCTTCAAGAGACCCAGTACTTC.

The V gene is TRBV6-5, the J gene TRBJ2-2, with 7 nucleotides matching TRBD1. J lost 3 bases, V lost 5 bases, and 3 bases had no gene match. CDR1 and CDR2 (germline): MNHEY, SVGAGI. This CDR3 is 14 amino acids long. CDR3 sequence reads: CASSHRGDTGELFF. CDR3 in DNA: TGTGCCAGCAGTCACAGGGGTGACACCGGGGAGCTGTTTTTT.

CDR3 residues: CASSLVGGVNTEAFF. CDR3 DNA: TGCGCCAGCAGCTTGGTGGGGGGGGTGAACACTGAAGCTTTCTTT. V and J are TRBV5-1 and TRBJ1-1, with TRBD1 as a possible D gene (5 bases). The CDR3 runs to 15 residues. Germline assignment: CDR1 SGHRS and CDR2 YFSETQ. V dropped 0 bases and J dropped 0 bases, with 9 bases sitting between them.

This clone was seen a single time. The CDR3 loop is CASSASGTGGGETQYF. CDR3 nucleotide sequence: TGTGCCAGCAGCGCATCCGGGACAGGGGGAGGAGAGACCCAGTACTTC. This sequence joins TRBV5-4 and TRBJ2-5, with 11 bases matching TRBD1. The V gene's germline CDR1 is SGHNT and CDR2 YYREEE (reference sequence). J lost 4 bases, V lost 4 bases, and 9 bases had no gene match. This CDR3 comprises 16 residues.

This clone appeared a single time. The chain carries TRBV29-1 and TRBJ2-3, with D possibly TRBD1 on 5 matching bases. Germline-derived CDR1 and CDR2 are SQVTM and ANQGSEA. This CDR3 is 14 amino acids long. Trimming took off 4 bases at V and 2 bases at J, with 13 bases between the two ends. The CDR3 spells CSVVDSRLTDTQYF. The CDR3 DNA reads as TGCAGCGTTGTCGACAGTCGTCTCACAGATACGCAGTATTTT.

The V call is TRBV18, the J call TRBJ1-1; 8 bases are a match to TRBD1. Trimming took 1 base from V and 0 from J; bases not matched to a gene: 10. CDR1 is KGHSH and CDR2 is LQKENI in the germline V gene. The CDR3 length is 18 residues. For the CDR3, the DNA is TGTGCCAGCTCACCACTTGGAGGCCAGGGGGCCATGAACACTGAAGCTTTCTTT. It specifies CASSPLGGQGAMNTEAFF.

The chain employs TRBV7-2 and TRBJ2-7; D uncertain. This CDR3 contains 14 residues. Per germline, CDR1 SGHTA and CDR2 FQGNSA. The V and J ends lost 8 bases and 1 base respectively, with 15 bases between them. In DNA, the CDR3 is TGTGCCAGCGGGTCTGGGCCGAAATCCTACGAGCAGTACTTC. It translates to CASGSGPKSYEQYF. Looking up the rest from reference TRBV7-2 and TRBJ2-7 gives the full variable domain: GAGVSQSPSNKVTEKGKDVELRCDPISGHTALYWYRQSLGQGLEFLIYFQGNSAPDKSGLPSDRFSAERTGGSVSTLTIQRTQQEDSAVYLCASGSGPKSYEQYFGPGTRLTVT.

The CDR3 reads CASSVASYNEQFF. The CDR3 DNA follows: TGTGCCAGCAGCGTAGCTAGTTACAATGAGCAGTTCTTC. V and J are TRBV9 and TRBJ2-1; D is ambiguous. CDR3 size: 13 residues. The V end was cut by 0 bases, the J end by 4 bases, with 5 bases between. Looked up from germline, CDR1 is SGDLS and CDR2 is YYNGEE.

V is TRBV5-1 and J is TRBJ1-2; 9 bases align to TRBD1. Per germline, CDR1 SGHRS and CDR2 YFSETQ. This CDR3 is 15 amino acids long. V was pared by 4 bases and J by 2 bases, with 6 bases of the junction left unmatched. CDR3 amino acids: CASSPRQGVNYGYTF. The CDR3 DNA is TGCGCCAGCAGCCCTCGACAGGGGGTGAACTATGGCTACACCTTC. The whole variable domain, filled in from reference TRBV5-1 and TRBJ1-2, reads KAGVTQTPRYLIKTRGQQVTLSCSPISGHRSVSWYQQTPGQGLQFLFEYFSETQRNKGNFPGRFSGRQFSNSRSEMNVSTLELGDSALYLCASSPRQGVNYGYTFGSGTRLTVV.

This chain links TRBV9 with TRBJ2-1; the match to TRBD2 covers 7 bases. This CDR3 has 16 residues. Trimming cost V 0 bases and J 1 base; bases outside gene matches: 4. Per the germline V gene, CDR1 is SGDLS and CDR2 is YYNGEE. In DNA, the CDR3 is TGTGCCAGCAGCGTAGGGGGACTACCATCCTACAATGAGCAGTTCTTC. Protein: CASSVGGLPSYNEQFF.

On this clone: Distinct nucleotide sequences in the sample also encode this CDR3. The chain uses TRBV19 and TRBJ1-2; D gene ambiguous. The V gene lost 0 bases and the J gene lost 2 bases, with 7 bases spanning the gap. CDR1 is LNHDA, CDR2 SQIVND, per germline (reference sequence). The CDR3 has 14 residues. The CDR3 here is CASSIDRGNYGYTF. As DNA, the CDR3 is TGTGCCAGTAGTATAGATCGCGGGAACTATGGCTACACCTTC. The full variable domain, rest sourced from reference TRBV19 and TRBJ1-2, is DGGITQSPKYLFRKEGQNVTLSCEQNLNHDAMYWYRQDPGQGLRLIYYSQIVNDFQKGDIAEGYSVSREKKESFPLTVTSAQKNPTAFYLCASSIDRGNYGYTFGSGTRLTVV.

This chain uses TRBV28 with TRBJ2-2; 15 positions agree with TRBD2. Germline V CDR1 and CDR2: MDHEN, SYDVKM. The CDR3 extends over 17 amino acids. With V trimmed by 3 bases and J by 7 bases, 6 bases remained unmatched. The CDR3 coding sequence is TGTGCCAGCAGTTTCCGGACTAGCGGGAGGGCCTTCGGGGAGCTGTTTTTT. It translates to CASSFRTSGRAFGELFF.

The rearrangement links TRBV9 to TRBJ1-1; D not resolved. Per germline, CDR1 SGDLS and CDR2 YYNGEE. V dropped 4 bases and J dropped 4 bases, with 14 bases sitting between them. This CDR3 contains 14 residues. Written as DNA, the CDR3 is TGTGCCAGCAGCATTTCAACGGCGGGCACTGAAGCTTTCTTT. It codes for CASSISTAGTEAFF. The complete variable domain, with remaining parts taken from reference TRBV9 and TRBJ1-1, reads DSGVTQTPKHLITATGQRVTLRCSPRSGDLSVYWYQQSLDQGLQFLIQYYNGEERAKGNILERFSAQQFPDLHSELNLSSLELGDSALYFCASSISTAGTEAFFGQGTRLTVV.

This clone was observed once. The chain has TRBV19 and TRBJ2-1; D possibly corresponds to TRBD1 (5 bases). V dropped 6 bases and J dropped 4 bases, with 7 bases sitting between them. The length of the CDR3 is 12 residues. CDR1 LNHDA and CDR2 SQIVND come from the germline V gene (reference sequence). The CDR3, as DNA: TGTGCCAGTAGAACAGGTTACAATGAGCAGTTCTTC. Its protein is CASRTGYNEQFF.